Listed below are T cell receptor beta chains from one sample, sequenced in a study of cytomegalovirus exposure and HLA in healthy donors. The data were produced by immunoSEQ multiplex PCR, yet TCRdb's version contains in-frame clones alone and is incomplete. The repertoire holds 150,000 to 200,000 clones, with 70% to 80% as singletons. Sequenced material: PBMCs. These receptors all stem from a male donor in good health and CMV-seronegative. Each CDR3 is given without its conserved first and last residue. Fields, in order: CDR3 protein, V gene, J gene, clone size. Not every row has a clone size; where given, it reads once, few, many or a size class.

CDR3aa: ASSPLAGGSDTQY; v_gene: TRBV7-7; j_gene: TRBJ2-3; abundance: -
CDR3aa: ASSQTTGRSNQPQH; v_gene: TRBV4-1; j_gene: TRBJ1-5; abundance: -
CDR3aa: ASSRSGTPDTQY; v_gene: TRBV25-1; j_gene: TRBJ2-3; abundance: -
CDR3aa: ASRLQGGGGYTGELF; v_gene: TRBV7-2; j_gene: TRBJ2-2; abundance: few
CDR3aa: ASSHETTYTRARVDTQY; v_gene: TRBV18; j_gene: TRBJ2-3; abundance: -
CDR3aa: ASSSGQGAYNEQF; v_gene: TRBV2; j_gene: TRBJ2-1; abundance: -
CDR3aa: ASSLGLYDNEQF; v_gene: TRBV9; j_gene: TRBJ2-1; abundance: -
CDR3aa: ASSQTGSTGELF; v_gene: TRBV5-1; j_gene: TRBJ2-2; abundance: -
CDR3aa: ASSLDSQSYNEQF; v_gene: TRBV11-2; j_gene: TRBJ2-1; abundance: -
CDR3aa: ASSEPGDQPQH; v_gene: TRBV6-1; j_gene: TRBJ1-5; abundance: -
CDR3aa: ASSLGGAYGYT; v_gene: TRBV27; j_gene: TRBJ1-2; abundance: -
CDR3aa: ASSVGHSETQY; v_gene: TRBV9; j_gene: TRBJ2-5; abundance: -
CDR3aa: ASSLAVGLAGGTYEQY; v_gene: TRBV7-6; j_gene: TRBJ2-7; abundance: -
CDR3aa: ASSPAQMNQPQH; v_gene: TRBV27; j_gene: TRBJ1-5; abundance: -
CDR3aa: ASSRRTGDPTDTQY; v_gene: TRBV4-2; j_gene: TRBJ2-3; abundance: -
CDR3aa: ASSLVTGGIFTGELF; v_gene: TRBV5-1; j_gene: TRBJ2-2; abundance: -
CDR3aa: ASSYSTSGYTDTQY; v_gene: TRBV27; j_gene: TRBJ2-3; abundance: -
CDR3aa: ASSRGGASSYNEQF; v_gene: TRBV21-1; j_gene: TRBJ2-1; abundance: -
CDR3aa: ASSPREVPGGTDTQY; v_gene: TRBV11-2; j_gene: TRBJ2-3; abundance: -
CDR3aa: ASRIGTGQETQY; v_gene: TRBV19; j_gene: TRBJ2-5; abundance: -
CDR3aa: SSSPDSSNQPQH; v_gene: TRBV7-9; j_gene: TRBJ1-5; abundance: -
CDR3aa: SSSFTDEQY; v_gene: TRBV7-9; j_gene: TRBJ2-7; abundance: -
CDR3aa: ASSSNRGNTEAF; v_gene: TRBV7-2; j_gene: TRBJ1-1; abundance: -
CDR3aa: ASSWTGAGGDLGGEKLF; v_gene: TRBV7-2; j_gene: TRBJ1-4; abundance: -
CDR3aa: ASSGGTGTYEQY; v_gene: TRBV6-1; j_gene: -; abundance: -
CDR3aa: ASSPWSEGEQF; v_gene: TRBV18; j_gene: TRBJ2-1; abundance: -